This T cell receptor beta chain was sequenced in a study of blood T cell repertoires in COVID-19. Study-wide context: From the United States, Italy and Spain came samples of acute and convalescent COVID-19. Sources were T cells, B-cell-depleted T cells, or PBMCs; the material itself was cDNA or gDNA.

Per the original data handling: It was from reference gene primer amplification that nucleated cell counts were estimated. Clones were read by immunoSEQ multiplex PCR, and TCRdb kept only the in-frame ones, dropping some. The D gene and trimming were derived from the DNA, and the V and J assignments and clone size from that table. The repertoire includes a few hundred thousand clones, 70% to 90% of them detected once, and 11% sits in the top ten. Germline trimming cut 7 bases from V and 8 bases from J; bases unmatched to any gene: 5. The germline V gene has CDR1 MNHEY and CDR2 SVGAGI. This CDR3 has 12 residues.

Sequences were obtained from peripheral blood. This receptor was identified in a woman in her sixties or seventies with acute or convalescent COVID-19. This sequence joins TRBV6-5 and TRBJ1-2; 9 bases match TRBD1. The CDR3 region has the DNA TGTGCCAGCATTTGGACAGGGGAAGGCTACACCTTC. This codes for CASIWTGEGYTF.